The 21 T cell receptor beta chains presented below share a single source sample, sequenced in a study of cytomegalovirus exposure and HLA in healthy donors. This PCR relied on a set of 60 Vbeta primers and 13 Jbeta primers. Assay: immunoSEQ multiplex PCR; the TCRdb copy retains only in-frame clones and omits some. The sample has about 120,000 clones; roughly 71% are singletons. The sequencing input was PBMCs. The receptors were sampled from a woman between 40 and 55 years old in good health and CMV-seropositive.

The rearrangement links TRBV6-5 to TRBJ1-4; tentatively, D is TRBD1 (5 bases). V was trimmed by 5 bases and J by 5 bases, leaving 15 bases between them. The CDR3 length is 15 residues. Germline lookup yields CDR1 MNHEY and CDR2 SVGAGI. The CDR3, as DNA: TGTGCCAGCAGTGCCCCTGGCAGGGTCAATGAAAAACTGTTTTTT. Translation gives CASSAPGRVNEKLFF.

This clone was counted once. The CDR3 loop is CASLQPHSNQPQHF. DNA of the CDR3: TGTGCCAGCCTACAGCCACATAGCAATCAGCCCCAGCATTTT. This chain uses TRBV6-5 with TRBJ1-5; no clear D gene. This CDR3 contains 14 residues. Trimming removed 8 bases at V and 0 bases at J, with 11 bases between. From germline, CDR1 is MNHEY and CDR2 SVGAGI.

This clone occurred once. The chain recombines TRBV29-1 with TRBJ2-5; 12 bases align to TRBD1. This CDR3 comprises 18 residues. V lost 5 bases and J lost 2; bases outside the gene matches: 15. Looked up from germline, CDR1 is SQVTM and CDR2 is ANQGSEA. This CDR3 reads CSVLGTGGTTAKQETQYF. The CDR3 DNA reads TGCAGCGTTCTTGGGACAGGGGGCACTACAGCAAAGCAAGAGACCCAGTACTTC.

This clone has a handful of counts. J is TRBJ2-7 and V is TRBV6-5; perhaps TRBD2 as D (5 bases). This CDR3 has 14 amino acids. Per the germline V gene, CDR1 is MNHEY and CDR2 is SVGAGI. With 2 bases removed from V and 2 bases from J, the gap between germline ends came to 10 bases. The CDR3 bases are TGTGCCAGCAGTTACCTTCGGGGTACCTACGAGCAGTACTTC. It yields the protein CASSYLRGTYEQYF.

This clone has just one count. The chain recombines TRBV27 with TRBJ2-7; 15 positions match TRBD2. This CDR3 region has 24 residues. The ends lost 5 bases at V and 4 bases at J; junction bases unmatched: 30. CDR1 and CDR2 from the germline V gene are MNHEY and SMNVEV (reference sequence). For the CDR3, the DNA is TGTGCCAGCAGTCAGGTAATCGGACTAGCGGGAGGGCCCACTCGCGCGGGGGAAATTTACGAGCAGTACTTC. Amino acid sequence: CASSQVIGLAGGPTRAGEIYEQYF.

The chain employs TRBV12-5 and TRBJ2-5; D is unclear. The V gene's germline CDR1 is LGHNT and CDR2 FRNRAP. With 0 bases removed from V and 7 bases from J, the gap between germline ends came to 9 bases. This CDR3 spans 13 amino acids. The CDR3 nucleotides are TGTGCTAGTGGTTTGGTATCTCCGGGGACCCAGTACTTC. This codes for CASGLVSPGTQYF.

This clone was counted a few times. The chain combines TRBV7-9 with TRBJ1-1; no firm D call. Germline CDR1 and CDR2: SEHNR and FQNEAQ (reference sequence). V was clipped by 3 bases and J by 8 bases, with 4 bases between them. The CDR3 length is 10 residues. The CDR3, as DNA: TGTGCCAGCAGCTTGGCCGAAGCTTTCTTT. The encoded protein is CASSLAEAFF.

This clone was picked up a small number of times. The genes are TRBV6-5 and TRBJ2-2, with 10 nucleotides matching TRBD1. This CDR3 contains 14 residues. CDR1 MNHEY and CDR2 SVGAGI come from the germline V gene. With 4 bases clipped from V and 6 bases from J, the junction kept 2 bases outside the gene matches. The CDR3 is CASSWTGGAGELFF. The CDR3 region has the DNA TGTGCCAGCAGTTGGACAGGGGGAGCCGGGGAGCTGTTTTTT.

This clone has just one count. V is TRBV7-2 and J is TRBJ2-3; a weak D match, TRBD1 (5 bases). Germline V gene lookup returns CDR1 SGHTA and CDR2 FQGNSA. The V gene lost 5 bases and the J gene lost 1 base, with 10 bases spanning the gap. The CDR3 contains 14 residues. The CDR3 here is CASSGARGTDTQYF. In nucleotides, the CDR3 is TGTGCCAGCAGCGGGGCTCGGGGCACAGATACGCAGTATTTT.

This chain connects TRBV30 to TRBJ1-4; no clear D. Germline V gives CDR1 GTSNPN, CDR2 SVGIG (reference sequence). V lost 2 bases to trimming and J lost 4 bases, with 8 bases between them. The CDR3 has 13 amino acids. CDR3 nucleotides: TGTGCCTGGAGTAGGGCGGGTAATGAAAAACTGTTTTTT. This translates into CAWSRAGNEKLFF.

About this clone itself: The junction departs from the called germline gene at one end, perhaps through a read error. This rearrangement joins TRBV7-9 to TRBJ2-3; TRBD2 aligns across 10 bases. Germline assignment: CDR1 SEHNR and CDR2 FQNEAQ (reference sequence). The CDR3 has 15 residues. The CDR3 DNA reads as TGTTCCAGCAGCTTCGAGCGGGAGGGAGCAGATACGCAGTATTTT. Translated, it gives CSSSFEREGADTQYF.

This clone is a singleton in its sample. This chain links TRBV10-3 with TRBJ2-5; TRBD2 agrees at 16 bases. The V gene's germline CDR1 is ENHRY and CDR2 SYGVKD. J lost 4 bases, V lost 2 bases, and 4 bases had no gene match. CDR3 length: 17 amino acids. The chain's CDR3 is CAISEGTSGRVGETQYF. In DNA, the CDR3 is TGTGCCATCAGTGAGGGGACTAGCGGGAGGGTTGGAGAGACCCAGTACTTC.

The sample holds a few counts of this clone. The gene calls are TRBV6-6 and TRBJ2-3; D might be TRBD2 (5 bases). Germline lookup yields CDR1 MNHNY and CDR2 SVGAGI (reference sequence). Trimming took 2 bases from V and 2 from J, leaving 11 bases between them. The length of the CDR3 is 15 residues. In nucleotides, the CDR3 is TGTGCCAGCAGTTACCCGTCGGACTTCACAGATACGCAGTATTTT. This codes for CASSYPSDFTDTQYF.

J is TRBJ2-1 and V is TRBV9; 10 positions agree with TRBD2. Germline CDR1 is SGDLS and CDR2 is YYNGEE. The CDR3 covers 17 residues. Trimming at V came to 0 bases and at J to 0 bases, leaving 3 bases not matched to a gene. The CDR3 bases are TGTGCCAGCAGCGTAGTTGCTAGCGGGAGCTCCTACAATGAGCAGTTCTTC. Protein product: CASSVVASGSSYNEQFF.

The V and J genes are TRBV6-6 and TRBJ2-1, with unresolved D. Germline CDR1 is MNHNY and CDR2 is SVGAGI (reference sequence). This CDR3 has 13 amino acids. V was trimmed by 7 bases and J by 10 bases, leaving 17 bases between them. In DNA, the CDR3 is TGTGCCAGCACCCCCGACCGTACCGGGGAGCAGTTCTTC. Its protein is CASTPDRTGEQFF.

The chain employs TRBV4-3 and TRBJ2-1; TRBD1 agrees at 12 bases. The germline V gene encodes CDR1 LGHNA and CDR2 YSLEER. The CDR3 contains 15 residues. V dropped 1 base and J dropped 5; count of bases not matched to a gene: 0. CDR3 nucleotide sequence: TGCGCCAGCAGCCAAGGGGACAGGGGGCACAATGAGCAGTTCTTC. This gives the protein CASSQGDRGHNEQFF.

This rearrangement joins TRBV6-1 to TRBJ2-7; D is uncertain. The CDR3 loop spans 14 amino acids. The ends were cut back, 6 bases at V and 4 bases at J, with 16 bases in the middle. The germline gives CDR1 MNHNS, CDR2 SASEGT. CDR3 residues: CASRQALLRYEQYF. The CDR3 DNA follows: TGTGCCAGCAGGCAGGCGCTACTCCGGTACGAGCAGTACTTC.

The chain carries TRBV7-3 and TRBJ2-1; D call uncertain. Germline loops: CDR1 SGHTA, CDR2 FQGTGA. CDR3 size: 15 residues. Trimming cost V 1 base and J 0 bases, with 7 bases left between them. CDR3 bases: TGTGCCAGCAGCTTAAATCCGAGCTCCTACAATGAGCAGTTCTTC. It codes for CASSLNPSSYNEQFF.

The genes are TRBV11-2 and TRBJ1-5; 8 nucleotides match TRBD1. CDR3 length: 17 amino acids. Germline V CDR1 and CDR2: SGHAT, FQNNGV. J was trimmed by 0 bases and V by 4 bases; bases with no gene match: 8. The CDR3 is CASSSRTGPRSNQPQHF. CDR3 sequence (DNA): TGTGCCAGCAGCTCCCGGACAGGGCCGCGTAGCAATCAGCCCCAGCATTTT.

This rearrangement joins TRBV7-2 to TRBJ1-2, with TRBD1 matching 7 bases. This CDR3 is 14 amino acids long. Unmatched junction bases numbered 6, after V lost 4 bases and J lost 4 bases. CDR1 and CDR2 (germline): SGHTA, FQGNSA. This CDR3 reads CASSSDRASYGYTF. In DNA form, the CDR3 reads TGTGCCAGCAGCTCTGACAGGGCATCCTATGGCTACACCTTC.

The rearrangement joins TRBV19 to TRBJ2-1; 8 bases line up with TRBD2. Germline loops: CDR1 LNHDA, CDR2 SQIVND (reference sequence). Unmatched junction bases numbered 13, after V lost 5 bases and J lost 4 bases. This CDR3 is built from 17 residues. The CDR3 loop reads CASSPLVGPGGYNEQFF. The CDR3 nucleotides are TGTGCCAGTAGTCCCCTGGTTGGACCGGGGGGGTACAATGAGCAGTTCTTC.